Below, 32 T cell receptor beta chains from the same sample are listed, as sequenced in a study of T cells in Graves' hyperthyroidism and ophthalmopathy. Template material for amplifying TCR beta CDR3 regions consisted of RNA transcripts. The primer set for the first-round RT-PCR of the TCR CDR3 was HTBI. TCRdb passed the multiplex PCR reads through MiXCR, listing each CDR3 protein once. Here the sample spans about 590,000 distinct CDR3 sequences, approximately 14% being singletons. Sequencing input: blood. Receptors originate from a young woman with Graves' ophthalmopathy.

This clonotype was seen more than once but under ten times. V and J are TRBV7-8 and TRBJ1-5, with D possibly matching TRBD1 (5 bases). Germline values: CDR1 SGHVS, CDR2 FQNEAQ. The CDR3 covers 13 residues. Trimming cost V 4 bases and J 9 bases, with 13 bases left between them. Here the CDR3 reads CASSSRDPGPQHF. The CDR3 nucleotides read TGTGCCAGCAGCTCCCGGGACCCGGGGCCCCAGCATTTT. The full variable domain, in which reference TRBV7-8 and TRBJ1-5 provide the parts outside the CDR3, is GAGVSQSPRYKVAKRGQDVALRCDPISGHVSLFWYQQALGQGPEFLTYFQNEAQLDKSGLPSDRFFAERPEGSVSTLKIQRTQQEDSAVYLCASSSRDPGPQHFGDGTRLSIL.

Comment on this clonotype: Possible read error: a much larger clone is one base away. This chain connects TRBV27 to TRBJ2-1; tentatively, D is TRBD2 (5 bases). The CDR3 length is 16 residues. V gave up 4 bases and J gave up 5 bases, with 18 bases separating them. Germline CDR1 MNHEY, CDR2 SMNVEV (reference sequence). In DNA, the CDR3 is TGTGCCAGCAGTTCTATACCTAGCAGAGATCACAATGAGCAGTTCTTC. This sequence encodes CASSSIPSRDHNEQFF.

This clonotype has ten or more counts. The V call is TRBV4-2, the J call TRBJ2-1, with TRBD2 matching 11 bases. The length of the CDR3 is 17 residues. The junction had 5 bases not matched to a gene; V was cut back by 0 bases and J by 4 bases. The V gene's germline CDR1 is LGHNA and CDR2 YNFKEQ. CDR3 region: CASSQDRGLAAYNEQFF. CDR3 in DNA: TGTGCCAGCAGCCAAGATCGGGGACTAGCGGCTTACAATGAGCAGTTCTTC.

Many counts were recorded for this clonotype. The chain is built from TRBV6-6 and TRBJ2-4; TRBD2 matches at 7 bases. The CDR3 is 16 amino acids. Trimming took 2 bases from V and 7 from J; bases not matched to a gene: 11. Germline CDR1 MNHNY, CDR2 SVGAGI (reference sequence). The CDR3 is CASSYGRRQRGNIQYF. CDR3 nucleotide sequence: TGTGCCAGCAGTTACGGACGGAGACAGCGGGGCAACATTCAGTACTTC.

The V gene is TRBV7-9, the J gene TRBJ2-2; TRBD2 is a possible D gene (6 bases). The length of the CDR3 is 13 residues. Deletions cut 3 bases from V and 7 bases from J, with 9 bases between. Germline CDR1 is SEHNR and CDR2 is FQNEAQ (reference sequence). As DNA, the CDR3 is TGTGCCAGCAGCTTGGGCGGGATCGGGGAGCTGTTTTTT. Encoded protein: CASSLGGIGELFF.

This clonotype was picked up a small number of times. Being one base from a much bigger clone, this may be a read error. The chain combines TRBV4-2 with TRBJ2-1, with 11 bases fitting TRBD2. The CDR3 length is 15 residues. Germline-derived CDR1 and CDR2 are LGHNA and YNFKEQ. The CDR3 spells CASSFSGRAVAEQSF. In DNA form, the CDR3 reads TGTGCCAGCAGCTTTAGCGGGAGGGCCGTGGCTGAGCAGTCCTTC.

V and J are TRBV28 and TRBJ2-4; no firm D call. The CDR3 sequence is 8 residues long. Germline-derived CDR1 and CDR2 are MDHEN and SYDVKM. V lost 6 bases and J lost 14, with 5 bases in between. CDR3 nucleotide sequence: TGTGCCAGCAGCCCAGAGTACTTC. Translation: CASSPEYF.

In regard to this clonotype: One junction end does not reproduce the germline sequence, and a read error may be involved. The gene calls are TRBV7-2 and TRBJ1-1; perhaps TRBD1 as D (6 bases). The CDR3 has 16 residues. Germline loops: CDR1 SGHTA, CDR2 FQGNSA. CDR3 coding DNA: TGTGCCAGCAGCACCCGGACAGTATTACAGAACACTGAAGCTTTCTTC. This sequence encodes CASSTRTVLQNTEAFF.

This clonotype has a count of ten or more. J is TRBJ2-1 and V is TRBV29-1; D perhaps matches TRBD2 (6 bases). Trimming removed 6 bases from V and 10 bases from J, with 13 bases in between. Germline CDR1 and CDR2: SQVTM and ANQGSEA. This CDR3 region has 11 residues. CDR3 amino acids: CSVVADGEQFF. For the CDR3, the DNA is TGCAGCGTCGTAGCGGACGGGGAGCAGTTCTTC.

The DNA of the CDR3 is TGTGCCAGCAGCTTCCTGAAGACTAGCGGGACTTGGGATACGCAGTATTTT. As protein: CASSFLKTSGTWDTQYF. The J gene is TRBJ2-3, the V gene TRBV13; 11 nucleotides agree with TRBD2. Germline-derived CDR1 and CDR2 are PRHDT and FYEKMQ (reference sequence). V shed 3 bases and J 6 bases; nucleotides not matched to a gene: 11. The length of the CDR3 is 17 residues.

In its sample, this clonotype was seen a few times. The chain has TRBV11-3 and TRBJ2-3; 12 nucleotides agree with TRBD2. The V segment lost 2 bases and the J segment 2 bases; nucleotides outside the gene matches: 11. CDR1 SGHNT and CDR2 YENEEA come from the germline V gene. This CDR3 is 19 amino acids long. CDR3 coding DNA: TGTGCCAGCAGCTTACCAGCTAGCGGGGGGGCGGGGGCCACAGATACGCAGTATTTT. It codes for CASSLPASGGAGATDTQYF.

V is TRBV20-1 and J is TRBJ2-7; 11 nucleotides agree with TRBD2. Germline CDR1 DFQATT, CDR2 SNEGSKA (reference sequence). Trimming removed 2 bases from V and 0 bases from J; junction bases left unmatched: 9. There are 17 residues in the CDR3. For the CDR3, the DNA is TGCAGTGCTAGAAAACTAGCGGGAGCAGCCTTCTCCTACGAGCAGTACTTC. It translates to CSARKLAGAAFSYEQYF.

This clonotype was counted many times. The rearrangement uses TRBV20-1 and TRBJ2-7; D is unclear. The germline gives CDR1 DFQATT, CDR2 SNEGSKA (reference sequence). V lost 3 bases and J lost 0, with 15 bases in between. There are 15 residues in the CDR3. The CDR3 loop is CSASDQGSPSYEQYF. The CDR3 DNA sequence: TGCAGTGCTAGCGATCAAGGGTCCCCCTCCTACGAGCAGTACTTC.

There are many counts of this clonotype. The chain employs TRBV18 and TRBJ2-7; possibly TRBD1 for D (6 bases). Germline assignment: CDR1 KGHSH and CDR2 LQKENI. V lost 3 bases, J lost 3 bases, and 12 bases lay in between. This CDR3 has 14 amino acids. CDR3 sequence (DNA): TGTGCCAGCTCACCGGGCATACAGGGCTACGAGCAGTACTTC. Residues: CASSPGIQGYEQYF.

This clonotype has just a few counts. The V gene is TRBV15, the J gene TRBJ1-2; TRBD1 matches 10 bases. CDR3 length: 16 residues. The V and J ends lost 5 bases and 4 bases, in that order; junction bases with no gene match: 10. Germline CDR1 LNHNV, CDR2 YYDKDF (reference sequence). The CDR3, as DNA: TGTGCCACCAGCCGCCTCCGGACAGGGGGTTCCTATGGCTACACCTTC. Its protein product is CATSRLRTGGSYGYTF.

Many counts were recorded for this clonotype. As DNA, the CDR3 is TGTGCCAGCAGTCCGGGACCCGTCCAGCAGGGCTACACCTTC. It yields the protein CASSPGPVQQGYTF. This chain connects TRBV6-1 to TRBJ1-2, with D tentatively TRBD1 (5 bases). Germline V gene data show CDR1 as MNHNS and CDR2 as SASEGT. V was clipped by 5 bases and J by 8 bases, with 18 bases between them. The CDR3 runs 14 residues.

The V and J genes are TRBV29-1 and TRBJ2-1; 8 bases align to TRBD2. Trimming at V came to 4 bases and at J to 6 bases, leaving 5 bases not matched to a gene. From germline, CDR1 is SQVTM and CDR2 ANQGSEA. The CDR3 contains 13 residues. CDR3 residues: CSVAGLASNEQFF. The CDR3 DNA is TGCAGCGTTGCCGGACTAGCATCCAATGAGCAGTTCTTC.

This chain uses TRBV9 with TRBJ2-2; 7 nucleotides line up with TRBD2. V lost 0 bases, J lost 1 base, and 0 bases stayed unmatched. There are 15 residues in the CDR3. CDR1 SGDLS and CDR2 YYNGEE come from the germline V gene. The CDR3 DNA sequence: TGTGCCAGCAGCGTAGCTAGCGGGAACACCGGGGAGCTGTTTTTT. It translates to CASSVASGNTGELFF. Supplemented by reference TRBV9 and TRBJ2-2, the full variable domain reads DSGVTQTPKHLITATGQRVTLRCSPRSGDLSVYWYQQSLDQGLQFLIQYYNGEERAKGNILERFSAQQFPDLHSELNLSSLELGDSALYFCASSVASGNTGELFFGEGSRLTVL.

V usage is TRBV4-1 and J usage is TRBJ2-5; D is unresolved. V lost 0 bases to trimming and J lost 1 base, with 6 bases between them. In germline, CDR1 is MGHRA, CDR2 YSYEKL. CDR3 size: 14 residues. CDR3: CASSQDRLQETQYF. CDR3 bases: TGCGCCAGCAGCCAAGACAGGCTCCAAGAGACCCAGTACTTC.

This clonotype was seen ten or more times. The J gene is TRBJ1-6, the V gene TRBV2; 8 positions agree with TRBD1. The CDR3 is 13 amino acids. Trimming cost V 9 bases and J 7 bases; bases outside gene matches: 5. From germline, CDR1 is SNHLY and CDR2 FYNNEI. CDR3 residues: CARATGANSPLHF. CDR3 nucleotides: TGTGCCAGGGCGACAGGGGCGAATTCACCCCTCCACTTT.

This clonotype was observed many times. The chain employs TRBV2 and TRBJ2-7; unclear D gene. In germline, CDR1 is SNHLY, CDR2 FYNNEI. The CDR3 runs 11 residues. V was shortened by 6 bases and J by 5 bases, with 8 bases between the two germline ends. CDR3 sequence: CASSAIHEQYF. The CDR3 DNA is TGTGCCAGCAGCGCTATACACGAGCAGTACTTC.

This clonotype was picked up many times. The chain joins TRBV27 to TRBJ1-1; D unclear. The length of the CDR3 is 14 residues. The V end was cut by 7 bases, the J end by 1 base, with 13 bases between. Germline values: CDR1 MNHEY, CDR2 SMNVEV (reference sequence). CDR3 coding DNA: TGTGCCAGCAAAGAATGGGGTTGGAACACTGAAGCTTTCTTT. Its protein product is CASKEWGWNTEAFF.

This clonotype was picked up many times. CDR3 region: CASSLTRSFGTDTQYF. CDR3 DNA sequence: TGTGCCAGTAGCCTCACTCGTTCCTTTGGCACAGATACGCAGTATTTT. The chain recombines TRBV19 with TRBJ2-3, with unresolved D. The CDR3 runs 16 residues. Trimming stripped 6 bases from V and 1 base from J, with 17 bases between. The germline V gene encodes CDR1 LNHDA and CDR2 SQIVND (reference sequence). The entire variable domain, with the rest obtained from reference TRBV19 and TRBJ2-3, is as follows: DGGITQSPKYLFRKEGQNVTLSCEQNLNHDAMYWYRQDPGQGLRLIYYSQIVNDFQKGDIAEGYSVSREKKESFPLTVTSAQKNPTAFYLCASSLTRSFGTDTQYFGPGTRLTVL.

This clonotype came up many times. The V gene is TRBV6-1, the J gene TRBJ1-2, with 8 bases aligning to TRBD1. The V gene end was trimmed by 5 bases and the J gene end by 5 bases; junction bases not matched to a gene: 16. Germline V CDR1 and CDR2: MNHNS, SASEGT. This CDR3 has 17 amino acids. CDR3 in DNA: TGTGCCAGCAGTCGACCCACAGTTACAGGGGGGGTATATGGCTACACCTTC. Translating it yields CASSRPTVTGGVYGYTF.

This clonotype was seen a handful of times. The chain carries TRBV4-2 and TRBJ2-5; D not resolved. This CDR3 has 13 amino acids. Trimming stripped 8 bases from V and 4 bases from J, with 14 bases between. CDR1 and CDR2 (germline): LGHNA, YNFKEQ. The CDR3 region has the DNA TGTGCCAGCCGCCCGGGCCCGCGAGAGACCCAGTACTTC. Amino acids: CASRPGPRETQYF.

The chain combines TRBV6-1 with TRBJ2-7; D may be TRBD1 (5 bases). V was cut by 5 bases and J by 2 bases, with 16 bases left in between. Germline CDR1 MNHNS, CDR2 SASEGT. The CDR3 runs 15 residues. In DNA form, the CDR3 reads TGTGCCAGCAGTCCTCTGACAGTTAGACCCTACGAGCAGTACTTC. This encodes CASSPLTVRPYEQYF.

The chain couples TRBV5-1 to TRBJ1-5; D unresolved. Deletions cut 1 base from V and 5 bases from J, with 13 bases between. The CDR3 contains 15 residues. CDR1 and CDR2 from the germline V gene are SGHRS and YFSETQ. The CDR3 sequence is CASSLSWEGHQPQHF. CDR3 nucleotide sequence: TGCGCCAGCAGCTTGAGCTGGGAAGGTCATCAGCCCCAGCATTTT.

This clonotype was observed at least ten times. V and J are TRBV20-1 and TRBJ2-1, with 9 positions matching TRBD2. From germline, CDR1 is DFQATT and CDR2 SNEGSKA (reference sequence). This CDR3 comprises 15 residues. The ends lost 3 bases at V and 7 bases at J; junction bases unmatched: 10. The CDR3 sequence is CSARVFSGSMNEQFF. CDR3 nucleotide sequence: TGCAGTGCTAGGGTCTTTAGCGGGAGTATGAATGAGCAGTTCTTC.

With respect to this clonotype: Because it lacks the conserved phenylalanine or tryptophan at the end, this CDR3 is likely a read error. V gene TRBV12-3 or TRBV12-4 combines with J gene TRBJ1-1, with a tentative D call TRBD1 (5 bases). Trimming pared 3 bases from V and 4 bases from J, leaving 12 bases between. CDR3 length equals 14 residues. For the CDR3, the DNA is TGTGCCAGCAGTTTGCAGGGCATGAGCACTGAAGCTTTCCTT. Translated, it gives CASSLQGMSTEAFL.

The sample holds many counts of this clonotype. V gene TRBV5-1 combines with J gene TRBJ2-2; a weak D match, TRBD2 (5 bases). This CDR3 comprises 16 residues. Germline values: CDR1 SGHRS, CDR2 YFSETQ. V was clipped by 0 bases and J by 3 bases, with 12 bases between them. The CDR3 bases are TGCGCCAGCAGCTTGGGCATAACCGGGGACACCGGGGAGCTGTTTTTT. Its protein product is CASSLGITGDTGELFF.

The sample holds a few counts of this clonotype. The chain uses TRBV19 and TRBJ1-5; no definite D call. Germline CDR1 and CDR2: LNHDA and SQIVND (reference sequence). The CDR3 is made up of 14 amino acids. The V end was cut by 5 bases, the J end by 4 bases, with 12 bases between. In DNA, the CDR3 is TGTGCCAGTAGTCCGCAGTCCCCGAATCAGCCCCAGCATTTT. Its translation is CASSPQSPNQPQHF.

This clonotype was observed at least ten times. This chain links TRBV29-1 with TRBJ1-2, with 8 bases lining up with TRBD1. CDR3 length equals 13 residues. Germline V gene data show CDR1 as SQVTM and CDR2 as ANQGSEA. Trimming took 4 bases from V and 3 from J; bases not matched to a gene: 4. The CDR3 protein is CSVGTGIDYGYTF. CDR3 DNA: TGCAGCGTTGGGACAGGGATCGACTATGGCTACACCTTC.